These 32 T cell receptor beta chains were sequenced from one sample in a study of blood T cell repertoires in COVID-19. Repertoires were generated with immunoSEQ multiplex PCR, while TCRdb's copy carries only in-frame clones and drops some. The profile covers over 110,000 clones, with 81% appearing a single time and 7.5% to 9% taken by the ten largest. The specimen sequenced was peripheral blood. The receptor set was obtained from a human donor in a cohort sampled during active COVID-19.

The genes are TRBV6-5 and TRBJ2-7; 9 bases fit TRBD1. Germline values: CDR1 MNHEY, CDR2 SVGAGI. Trimming took 5 bases from V and 3 from J; bases not matched to a gene: 8. This CDR3 has 15 amino acids. The CDR3 here is CASSSAGTGRYEQYF. CDR3 in DNA: TGTGCCAGCAGTAGCGCCGGGACAGGGCGCTACGAGCAGTACTTC.

The rearrangement links TRBV5-1 to TRBJ2-7, with 10 bases identical to TRBD2. The germline V gene has CDR1 SGHRS and CDR2 YFSETQ. The length of the CDR3 is 15 residues. Trimming at V came to 4 bases and at J to 3 bases, leaving 7 bases not matched to a gene. The CDR3 spells CASSQGLAENYEQYF. The CDR3 DNA is TGCGCCAGCAGCCAAGGACTAGCGGAGAACTACGAGCAGTACTTC.

The V call is TRBV5-4, the J call TRBJ2-1, with 7 positions matching TRBD2. The CDR3 extends over 15 amino acids. V shed 0 bases, J shed 6 bases, and the junction held 6 bases outside the gene matches. Germline CDR1 reads SGHNT; CDR2 reads YYREEE (reference sequence). The CDR3 DNA reads TGTGCCAGCAGCTTGGGACTAGCAATCAGCAATGAGCAGTTCTTC. Encoded protein: CASSLGLAISNEQFF.

The chain recombines TRBV11-2 with TRBJ1-6; no definite D call. The CDR3 spans 14 residues. Germline loops: CDR1 SGHAT, CDR2 FQNNGV. The V and J ends lost 1 base and 4 bases respectively, with 5 bases between them. The CDR3 spells CASSLGSYNSPLHF. In nucleotides, the CDR3 is TGTGCCAGCAGCTTAGGCAGTTATAATTCACCCCTCCACTTT.

A single count supports this clone. In DNA form, the CDR3 reads TGTGCCAGCATTCGGGAGAGGCAAGAGACCCAGTACTTC. It specifies CASIRERQETQYF. This chain connects TRBV6-5 to TRBJ2-5, with D tentatively TRBD2 (6 bases). V lost 7 bases and J 2 bases, leaving 11 bases between the germline ends. This CDR3 contains 13 residues. Germline V gives CDR1 MNHEY, CDR2 SVGAGI.

V is TRBV4-2 and J is TRBJ2-2; D perhaps matches TRBD2 (6 bases). The CDR3 runs to 14 residues. Trimming pared 4 bases from V and 4 bases from J, leaving 10 bases between. Germline CDR1 is LGHNA and CDR2 is YNFKEQ. CDR3 in DNA: TGTGCCAGCAGCCCTAGCGAGGGCACCGGGGAGCTGTTTTTT. Residues: CASSPSEGTGELFF.

The rearrangement links TRBV11-2 to TRBJ2-7; tentatively, D is TRBD1 (6 bases). Germline V CDR1 and CDR2: SGHAT, FQNNGV. V lost 2 bases and J lost 0, with 11 bases in between. The CDR3 is 15 amino acids. Here the CDR3 reads CASSLRRDISYEQYF. The CDR3 DNA is TGTGCCAGCAGCTTACGTAGGGACATCTCCTACGAGCAGTACTTC.

The chain recombines TRBV20-1 with TRBJ1-4; D remains unclear. Germline V CDR1 and CDR2: DFQATT, SNEGSKA (reference sequence). The V end was cut by 7 bases, the J end by 8 bases, with 11 bases between. CDR3 length: 11 residues. The CDR3 DNA reads TGCAGTGTGAGGGTCGGAGAAAAACTGTTTTTT. It specifies CSVRVGEKLFF.

The chain has TRBV4-2 and TRBJ2-7; 13 bases are shared with TRBD2. CDR3 length equals 16 residues. The V segment lost 0 bases and the J segment 4 bases; nucleotides outside the gene matches: 3. Per the germline V gene, CDR1 is LGHNA and CDR2 is YNFKEQ. Written as DNA, the CDR3 is TGTGCCAGCAGCCAAGACACTAGCGGGAGGGAGTACGAGCAGTACTTC. Amino acid sequence: CASSQDTSGREYEQYF.

This clone occurred a few times. The chain combines TRBV6-5 with TRBJ1-2, with no clear D. The CDR3 sequence is 15 residues long. CDR1 is MNHEY and CDR2 is SVGAGI in the germline V gene. The ends were cut back, 0 bases at V and 7 bases at J, with 15 bases in the middle. CDR3 DNA sequence: TGTGCCAGCAGTTACTCGGGCACAGCCCCTATTGGCTACACCTTC. Translated: CASSYSGTAPIGYTF.

V and J are TRBV6-2 or TRBV6-3 and TRBJ1-2; possibly TRBD1 for D (5 bases). The CDR3 consists of 15 residues. Germline CDR1 and CDR2: MNHEY and SVGEGT. With 2 bases removed from V and 5 bases from J, the gap between germline ends came to 15 bases. CDR3 sequence: CASSYPGGVWYGYTF. The DNA for the CDR3 is TGTGCCAGCAGTTACCCGGGGGGTGTATGGTATGGCTACACCTTC.

J is TRBJ2-7 and V is TRBV14; 7 nucleotides align to TRBD2. Germline V gene sequence: CDR1 SGHDN, CDR2 FVKESK. CDR3 length equals 16 residues. After removal of 2 bases from V and 1 base from J, the junction contained 8 bases not matched to a gene. The CDR3 DNA reads TGTGCCAGCAGCCAATATTTGCGGGAGAGGTCCTACGAGCAGTACTTC. Translating gives CASSQYLRERSYEQYF.

The V gene is TRBV3-1 (or the pseudogene TRBV3-2), the J gene TRBJ1-5; tentative D call: TRBD1 (6 bases). The CDR3 length is 14 residues. Trimming cost V 3 bases and J 6 bases, with 12 bases left between them. Germline CDR1 is LGHDT and CDR2 is YNNKEL (reference sequence). This CDR3 is CASSHSGGRQPQHF. The CDR3 DNA reads TGTGCCAGCAGCCACTCGGGGGGGCGTCAGCCCCAGCATTTT.

The V gene is TRBV27, the J gene TRBJ2-7; 7 bases are a match to TRBD1. The junction had 6 bases not matched to a gene; V was cut back by 2 bases and J by 2 bases. There are 15 residues in the CDR3. Germline values: CDR1 MNHEY, CDR2 SMNVEV (reference sequence). CDR3 sequence: CASSLTTGAAYEQYF. In nucleotides, the CDR3 is TGTGCCAGCAGTTTAACTACAGGGGCGGCCTACGAGCAGTACTTC.

This clone was detected once. The CDR3 protein is CASSQDRYGRRSYEQYF. In DNA form, the CDR3 reads TGCGCCAGCAGCCAAGATCGATACGGCAGGCGCTCCTACGAGCAGTACTTC. The rearrangement joins TRBV4-3 to TRBJ2-7; no clear D gene. V lost 0 bases, J lost 0 bases, and 15 bases lay in between. This CDR3 is 17 amino acids long. The germline V gene has CDR1 LGHNA and CDR2 YSLEER.

Only one count was recorded for this clone. This chain connects TRBV12-3 or TRBV12-4 to TRBJ1-1; D ambiguous. The CDR3 has 11 amino acids. V lost 6 bases and J 11 bases, leaving 13 bases between the germline ends. CDR3 region: CASRKIYSAFF. The DNA of the CDR3 is TGTGCCAGCAGGAAGATCTATAGTGCTTTCTTT.

V and J are TRBV7-2 and TRBJ1-3, with D perhaps matching TRBD1 (6 bases). The CDR3 contains 16 residues. CDR1 is SGHTA and CDR2 is FQGNSA in the germline V gene. The V end lost 3 bases, the J end lost 0 bases, and 12 bases lay between the germline ends. CDR3 amino acids: CASSLEGGYSGNTIYF. The CDR3 DNA reads as TGTGCCAGCAGCTTGGAGGGGGGGTACTCTGGAAACACCATATATTTT. The full variable domain, rest sourced from reference TRBV7-2 and TRBJ1-3, is GAGVSQSPSNKVTEKGKDVELRCDPISGHTALYWYRQSLGQGLEFLIYFQGNSAPDKSGLPSDRFSAERTGGSVSTLTIQRTQQEDSAVYLCASSLEGGYSGNTIYFGEGSWLTVV.

The chain combines TRBV5-1 with TRBJ1-3; D call uncertain. Germline lookup yields CDR1 SGHRS and CDR2 YFSETQ. Trimming removed 4 bases at V and 1 base at J, with 12 bases between. This CDR3 region has 15 residues. The CDR3 spells CASSPDTFSGNTIYF. DNA of the CDR3: TGCGCCAGCAGCCCCGACACCTTTTCTGGAAACACCATATATTTT.

CDR3 DNA: TGTGCCAGCAGCCGGATTGACACGATACCCTACGAGCAGTACTTC. This translates into CASSRIDTIPYEQYF. The chain has TRBV7-9 and TRBJ2-7, with unresolved D. Trimming removed 5 bases at V and 2 bases at J, with 16 bases between. This CDR3 contains 15 residues. Per germline, CDR1 SEHNR and CDR2 FQNEAQ (reference sequence).

The rearrangement links TRBV6-2 or TRBV6-3 to TRBJ1-2; 9 bases align to TRBD1. Looked up from germline, CDR1 is MNHEY and CDR2 is SVGEGT. Trimming cost V 4 bases and J 6 bases; bases outside gene matches: 12. This CDR3 contains 16 residues. CDR3 in DNA: TGTGCCAGCAGTTTACTTCCCCCCGGGACAGGGAATGGCTACACCTTC. It yields the protein CASSLLPPGTGNGYTF.

The rearrangement uses TRBV29-1 and TRBJ2-2, with D possibly matching TRBD1 (6 bases). CDR3 length: 14 amino acids. CDR1 and CDR2 from the germline V gene are SQVTM and ANQGSEA. V was clipped by 5 bases and J by 3 bases, with 13 bases between them. In nucleotides, the CDR3 is TGCAGCGTTCGGGACACCCTCTACACCGGGGAGCTGTTTTTT. Residues: CSVRDTLYTGELFF.

This clone was observed a few times. This chain links TRBV7-9 with TRBJ2-2; TRBD2 agrees at 8 bases. V shed 6 bases and J 0 bases; nucleotides not matched to a gene: 15. Germline loops: CDR1 SEHNR, CDR2 FQNEAQ (reference sequence). This CDR3 has 19 residues. The CDR3 loop reads CASSSPGGVAGTNTGELFF. The CDR3 DNA sequence: TGTGCCAGCAGTTCACCGGGGGGGGTGGCAGGGACGAACACCGGGGAGCTGTTTTTT. Filled out from reference TRBV7-9 and TRBJ2-2, the complete variable domain reads DTGVSQNPRHKITKRGQNVTFRCDPISEHNRLYWYRQTLGQGPEFLTYFQNEAQLEKSRLLSDRFSAERPKGSFSTLEIQRTEQGDSAMYLCASSSPGGVAGTNTGELFFGEGSRLTVL.

Only one count was recorded for this clone. The chain couples TRBV20-1 to TRBJ2-7; tentatively, D is TRBD1 (5 bases). CDR1 and CDR2 from the germline V gene are DFQATT and SNEGSKA (reference sequence). Between the trimmed V and J ends, which lost 5 bases and 3 bases, there was a span of 8 bases. The CDR3 runs to 11 residues. In nucleotides, the CDR3 is TGCAGTGCTTTAACAGGCTACGAGCAGTACTTC. It is translated as CSALTGYEQYF.

V and J are TRBV2 and TRBJ2-5; possibly TRBD1 for D (7 bases). The V end was cut by 3 bases, the J end by 2 bases, with 13 bases between. This CDR3 region has 15 residues. Germline CDR1 is SNHLY and CDR2 is FYNNEI. CDR3 residues: CASSDVAGGQETQYF. The CDR3 coding sequence is TGTGCCAGCAGTGACGTGGCAGGGGGGCAAGAGACCCAGTACTTC.

The chain links TRBV28 to TRBJ2-5, with a possible D match to TRBD2 (6 bases). CDR1 is MDHEN, CDR2 SYDVKM, per germline. Trimming cost V 3 bases and J 5 bases, with 13 bases left between them. The CDR3 has 14 amino acids. The CDR3 nucleotides read TGTGCCAGCAGTTTGGGGGGAACGGGCGAGACCCAGTACTTC. Translated, it gives CASSLGGTGETQYF.

This clone was recorded once. The V and J genes are TRBV25-1 and TRBJ2-7, with 10 bases that match TRBD1. CDR3 length: 13 amino acids. J was trimmed by 6 bases and V by 6 bases; bases with no gene match: 5. Per germline, CDR1 MGHDK and CDR2 SYGVNS. CDR3 nucleotide sequence: TGTGCCAGCAGGGACAGGGGGGTAGGCGAGCAGTACTTC. Translated: CASRDRGVGEQYF.

V gene TRBV6-1 combines with J gene TRBJ1-2, with unresolved D. Trimming shortened V by 2 bases and J by 0 bases, and 10 bases separated the two germline ends. This CDR3 contains 15 residues. The germline V gene encodes CDR1 MNHNS and CDR2 SASEGT. The CDR3 coding sequence is TGTGCCAGCAGTGAATATGGCGGTACTAACTATGGCTACACCTTC. This sequence encodes CASSEYGGTNYGYTF.

The chain has TRBV27 and TRBJ2-5; TRBD1 matches at 8 bases. Germline assignment: CDR1 MNHEY and CDR2 SMNVEV (reference sequence). The junction had 3 bases not matched to a gene; V was cut back by 5 bases and J by 4 bases. The CDR3 covers 13 residues. This chain's CDR3 is CASSKQGGETQYF. In DNA form, the CDR3 reads TGTGCCAGCAGTAAACAGGGGGGAGAGACCCAGTACTTC.

This clone was seen just once. This chain connects TRBV6-2 or TRBV6-3 to TRBJ2-7; unclear D gene. Germline V gene data show CDR1 as MNHEY and CDR2 as SVGEGT. Between the trimmed V and J ends, which lost 0 bases and 3 bases, there was a span of 21 bases. This CDR3 comprises 18 residues. CDR3 in amino acids: CASSYSILELEIYYEQYF. Written as DNA, the CDR3 is TGTGCCAGCAGTTACTCGATACTGGAATTGGAGATATACTACGAGCAGTACTTC.

The CDR3 DNA follows: TGTGCCAGCAGTACCTCTGGACAGGGGGCTTACGAGCAGTACTTC. Encoded protein: CASSTSGQGAYEQYF. V and J are TRBV27 and TRBJ2-7, with 11 bases lining up with TRBD1. The CDR3 has 15 residues. Germline loops: CDR1 MNHEY, CDR2 SMNVEV (reference sequence). V shed 5 bases and J 4 bases; nucleotides not matched to a gene: 7.

The chain couples TRBV11-3 to TRBJ2-4, with TRBD2 identical over 7 bases. This CDR3 spans 13 amino acids. J lost 8 bases, V lost 3 bases, and 4 bases had no gene match. Germline V gene data show CDR1 as SGHNT and CDR2 as YENEEA. This CDR3 is CASSLGGTDIQYF. The CDR3 DNA is TGTGCCAGCAGCTTGGGAGGGACGGACATTCAGTACTTC.

V and J are TRBV15 and TRBJ1-6; D may be TRBD1 (5 bases). Per germline, CDR1 LNHNV and CDR2 YYDKDF (reference sequence). The CDR3 is 13 amino acids. V shed 1 base and J shed 11 bases, with 9 bases lying between them. CDR3 sequence: CATSRAGWAPLHF. CDR3 coding DNA: TGTGCCACCAGCAGAGCAGGGTGGGCACCCCTCCACTTT.